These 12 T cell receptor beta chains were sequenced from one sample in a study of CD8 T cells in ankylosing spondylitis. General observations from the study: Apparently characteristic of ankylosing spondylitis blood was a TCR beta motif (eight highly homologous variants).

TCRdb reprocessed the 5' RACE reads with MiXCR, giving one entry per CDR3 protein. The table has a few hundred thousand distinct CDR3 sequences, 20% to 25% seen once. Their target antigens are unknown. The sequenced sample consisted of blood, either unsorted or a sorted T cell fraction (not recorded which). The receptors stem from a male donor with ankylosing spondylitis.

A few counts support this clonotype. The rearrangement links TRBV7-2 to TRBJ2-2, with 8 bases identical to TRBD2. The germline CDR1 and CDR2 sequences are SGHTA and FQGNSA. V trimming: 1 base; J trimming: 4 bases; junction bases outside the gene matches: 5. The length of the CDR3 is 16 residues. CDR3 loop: CASSLVGGRPTGELFF. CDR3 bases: TGTGCCAGCAGCTTAGTTGGCGGGAGGCCCACCGGGGAGCTGTTTTTT.

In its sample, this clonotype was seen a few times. The CDR3 region is CSVDALGTDTQYF. CDR3 sequence (DNA): TGCAGCGTTGATGCCCTGGGCACAGATACGCAGTATTTT. The chain links TRBV29-1 to TRBJ2-3; D not certain. The germline V gene encodes CDR1 SQVTM and CDR2 ANQGSEA. This CDR3 is built from 13 residues. V dropped 3 bases and J dropped 1 base, with 8 bases sitting between them.

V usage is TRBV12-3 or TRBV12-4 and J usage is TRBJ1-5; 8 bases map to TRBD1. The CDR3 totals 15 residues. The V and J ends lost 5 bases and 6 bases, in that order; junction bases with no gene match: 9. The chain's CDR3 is CASSPTTGDRQPQHF. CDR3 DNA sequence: TGTGCCAGCAGTCCGACGACAGGGGATCGTCAGCCCCAGCATTTT.

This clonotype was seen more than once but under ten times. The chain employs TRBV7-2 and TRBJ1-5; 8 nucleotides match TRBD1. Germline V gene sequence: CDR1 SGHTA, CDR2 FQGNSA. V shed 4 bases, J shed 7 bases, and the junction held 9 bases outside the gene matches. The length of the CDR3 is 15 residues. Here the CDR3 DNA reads TGTGCCAGCAGCTCTAGGGCGACAGGGGAGCAGCCCCAGCATTTT. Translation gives CASSSRATGEQPQHF.

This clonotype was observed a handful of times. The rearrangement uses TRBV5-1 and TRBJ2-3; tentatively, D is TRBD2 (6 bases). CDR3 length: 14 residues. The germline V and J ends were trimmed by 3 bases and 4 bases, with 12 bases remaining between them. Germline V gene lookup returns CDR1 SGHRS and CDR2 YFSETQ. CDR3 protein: CASSSTSTPDTQYF. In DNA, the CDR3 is TGCGCCAGCAGCTCGACTAGTACGCCAGATACGCAGTATTTT.

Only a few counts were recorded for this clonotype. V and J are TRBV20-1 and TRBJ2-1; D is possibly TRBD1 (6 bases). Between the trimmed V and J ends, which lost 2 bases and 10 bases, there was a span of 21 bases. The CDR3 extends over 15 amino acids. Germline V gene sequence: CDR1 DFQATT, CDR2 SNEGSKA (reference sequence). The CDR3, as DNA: TGCAGTGCTAGACCTTGGGACACCAGCTTTGGGGAGCAGTTCTTC. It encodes CSARPWDTSFGEQFF.

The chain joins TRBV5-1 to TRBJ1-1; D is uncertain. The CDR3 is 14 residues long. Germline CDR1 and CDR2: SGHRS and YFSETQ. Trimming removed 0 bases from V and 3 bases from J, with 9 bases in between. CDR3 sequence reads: CASSLETADTEAFF. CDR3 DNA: TGCGCCAGCAGCTTGGAGACCGCAGACACTGAAGCTTTCTTT. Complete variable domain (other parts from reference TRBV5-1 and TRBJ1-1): KAGVTQTPRYLIKTRGQQVTLSCSPISGHRSVSWYQQTPGQGLQFLFEYFSETQRNKGNFPGRFSGRQFSNSRSEMNVSTLELGDSALYLCASSLETADTEAFFGQGTRLTVV.

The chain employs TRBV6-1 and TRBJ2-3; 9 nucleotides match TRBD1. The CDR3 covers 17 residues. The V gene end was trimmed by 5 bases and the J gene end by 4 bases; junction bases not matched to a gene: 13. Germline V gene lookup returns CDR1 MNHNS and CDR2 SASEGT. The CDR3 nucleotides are TGTGCCAGCAGTCGCCTGTGGGACAGGGCTGGCCCAGATACGCAGTATTTT. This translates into CASSRLWDRAGPDTQYF.

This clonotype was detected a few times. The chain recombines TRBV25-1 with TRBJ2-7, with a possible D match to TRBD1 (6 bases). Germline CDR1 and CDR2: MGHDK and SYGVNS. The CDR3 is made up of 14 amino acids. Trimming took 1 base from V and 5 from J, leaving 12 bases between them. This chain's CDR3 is CASSESGQLDEQYF. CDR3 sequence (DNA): TGTGCCAGCAGTGAATCCGGACAGCTCGACGAGCAGTACTTC.

The CDR3 DNA sequence: TGTGCCAGCAGCCATACTAGCGGGAGGACTGCAGATACGCAGTATTTT. Protein: CASSHTSGRTADTQYF. The chain uses TRBV7-9 and TRBJ2-3; 12 bases match TRBD2. This CDR3 has 16 amino acids. The germline V gene has CDR1 SEHNR and CDR2 FQNEAQ (reference sequence). V shed 5 bases, J shed 4 bases, and the junction held 7 bases outside the gene matches.

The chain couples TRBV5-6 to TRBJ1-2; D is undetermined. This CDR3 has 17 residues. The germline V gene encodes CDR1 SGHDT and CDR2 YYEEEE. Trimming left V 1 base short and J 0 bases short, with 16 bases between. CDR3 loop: CASSLTRRARPNYGYTF. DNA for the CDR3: TGTGCCAGCAGCTTGACTAGGAGGGCTCGACCTAACTATGGCTACACCTTC.

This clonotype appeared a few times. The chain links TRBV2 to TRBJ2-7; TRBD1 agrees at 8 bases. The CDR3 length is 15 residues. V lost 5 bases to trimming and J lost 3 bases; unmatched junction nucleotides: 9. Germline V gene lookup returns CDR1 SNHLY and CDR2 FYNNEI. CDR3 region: CASSSTGGSYYEQYF. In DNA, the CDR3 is TGTGCCAGCAGTAGTACAGGGGGTAGCTACTACGAGCAGTACTTC. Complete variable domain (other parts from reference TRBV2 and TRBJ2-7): EPEVTQTPSHQVTQMGQEVILRCVPISNHLYFYWYRQILGQKVEFLVSFYNNEISEKSEIFDDQFSVERPDGSNFTLKIRSTKLEDSAMYFCASSSTGGSYYEQYFGPGTRLTVT.